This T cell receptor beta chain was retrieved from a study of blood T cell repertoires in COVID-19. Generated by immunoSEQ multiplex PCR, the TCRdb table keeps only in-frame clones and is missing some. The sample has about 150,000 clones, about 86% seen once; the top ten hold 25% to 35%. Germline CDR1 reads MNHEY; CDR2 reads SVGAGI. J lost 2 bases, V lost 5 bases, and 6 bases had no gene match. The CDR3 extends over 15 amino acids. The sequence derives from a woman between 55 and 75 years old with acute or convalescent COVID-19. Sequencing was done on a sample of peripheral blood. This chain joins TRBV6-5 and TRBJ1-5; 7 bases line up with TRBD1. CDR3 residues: CASSPSDRGNQPQHF. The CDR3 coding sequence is TGTGCCAGCAGTCCCAGTGACAGGGGCAATCAGCCCCAGCATTTT.